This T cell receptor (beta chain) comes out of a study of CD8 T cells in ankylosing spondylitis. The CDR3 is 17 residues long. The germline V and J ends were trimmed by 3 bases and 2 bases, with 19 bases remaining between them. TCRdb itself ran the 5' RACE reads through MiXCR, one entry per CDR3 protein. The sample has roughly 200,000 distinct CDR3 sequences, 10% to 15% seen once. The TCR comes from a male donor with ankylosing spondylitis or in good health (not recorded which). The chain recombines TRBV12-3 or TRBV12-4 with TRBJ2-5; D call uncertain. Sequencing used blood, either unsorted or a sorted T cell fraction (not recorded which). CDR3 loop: CASSFTASPAIQETQYF. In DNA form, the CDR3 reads TGTGCCAGCAGTTTTACCGCCTCCCCGGCCATTCAAGAGACCCAGTACTTC.